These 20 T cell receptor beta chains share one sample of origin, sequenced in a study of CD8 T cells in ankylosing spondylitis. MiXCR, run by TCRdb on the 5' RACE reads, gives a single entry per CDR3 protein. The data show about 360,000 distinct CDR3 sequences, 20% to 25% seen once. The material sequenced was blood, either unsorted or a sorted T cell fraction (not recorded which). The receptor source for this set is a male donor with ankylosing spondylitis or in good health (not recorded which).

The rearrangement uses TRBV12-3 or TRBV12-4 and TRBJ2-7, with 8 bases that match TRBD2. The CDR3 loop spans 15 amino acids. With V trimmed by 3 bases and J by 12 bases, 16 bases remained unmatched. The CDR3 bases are TGTGCCAGCAGTTTTGTTGGTAGCGGGGTTCCCTGGAGGTACTTC. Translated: CASSFVGSGVPWRYF.

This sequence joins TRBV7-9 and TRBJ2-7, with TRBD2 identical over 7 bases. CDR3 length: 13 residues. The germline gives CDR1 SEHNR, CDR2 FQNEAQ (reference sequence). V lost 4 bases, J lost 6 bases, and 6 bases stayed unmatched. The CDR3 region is CASSSAPGGEQYF. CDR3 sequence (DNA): TGTGCCAGCAGCTCCGCACCGGGGGGCGAGCAGTACTTC.

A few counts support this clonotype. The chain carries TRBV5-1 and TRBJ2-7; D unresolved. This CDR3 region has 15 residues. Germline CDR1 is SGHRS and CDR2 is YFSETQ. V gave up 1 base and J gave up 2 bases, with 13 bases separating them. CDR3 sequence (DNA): TGCGCCAGCAGCTTGCTACCTCGCCAAGCCTACGAGCAGTACTTC. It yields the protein CASSLLPRQAYEQYF.

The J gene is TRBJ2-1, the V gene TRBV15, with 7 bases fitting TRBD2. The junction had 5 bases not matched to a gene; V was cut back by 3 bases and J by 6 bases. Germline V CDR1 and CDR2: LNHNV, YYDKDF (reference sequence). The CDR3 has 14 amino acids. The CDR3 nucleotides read TGTGCCACCAGCAGGGGAGGGGCTGTCAATGAGCAGTTCTTC. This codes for CATSRGGAVNEQFF.

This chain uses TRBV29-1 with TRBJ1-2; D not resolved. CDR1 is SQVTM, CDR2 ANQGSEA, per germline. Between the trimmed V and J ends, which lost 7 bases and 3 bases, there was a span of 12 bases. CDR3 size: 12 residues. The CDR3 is CSAVGSDYGYTF. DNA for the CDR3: TGCAGCGCCGTTGGGTCGGACTATGGCTACACCTTC. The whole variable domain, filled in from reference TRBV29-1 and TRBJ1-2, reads SAVISQKPSRDICQRGTSLTIQCQVDSQVTMMFWYRQQPGQSLTLIATANQGSEATYESGFVIDKFPISRPNLTFSTLTVSNMSPEDSSIYLCSAVGSDYGYTFGSGTRLTVV.

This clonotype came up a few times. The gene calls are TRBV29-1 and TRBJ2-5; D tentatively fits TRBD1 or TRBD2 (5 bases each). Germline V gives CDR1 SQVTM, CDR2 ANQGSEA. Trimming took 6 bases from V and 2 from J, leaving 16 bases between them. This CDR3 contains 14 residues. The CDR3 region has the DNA TGCAGCGTCGAGATCCGGGACCAACAAGAGACCCAGTACTTC. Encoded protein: CSVEIRDQQETQYF.

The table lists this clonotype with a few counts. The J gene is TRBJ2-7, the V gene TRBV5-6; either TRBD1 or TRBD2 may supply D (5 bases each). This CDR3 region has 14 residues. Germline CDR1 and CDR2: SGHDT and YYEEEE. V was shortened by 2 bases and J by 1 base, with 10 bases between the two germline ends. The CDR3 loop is CASSFGDGSYEQYF. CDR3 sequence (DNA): TGTGCCAGCAGCTTCGGGGACGGATCCTACGAGCAGTACTTC.

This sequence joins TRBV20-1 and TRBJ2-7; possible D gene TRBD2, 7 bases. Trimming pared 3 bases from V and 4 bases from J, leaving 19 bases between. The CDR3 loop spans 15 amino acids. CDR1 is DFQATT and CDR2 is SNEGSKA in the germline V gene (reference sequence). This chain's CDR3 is CSARTHAGALYEQYF. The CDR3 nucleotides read TGCAGTGCTAGGACCCATGCGGGGGCGTTGTACGAGCAGTACTTC.

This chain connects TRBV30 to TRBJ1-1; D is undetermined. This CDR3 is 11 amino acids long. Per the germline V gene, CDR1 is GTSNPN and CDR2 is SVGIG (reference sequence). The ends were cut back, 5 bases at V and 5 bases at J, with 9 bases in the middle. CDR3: CAWDVGTEAFF. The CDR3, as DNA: TGTGCCTGGGATGTAGGGACTGAAGCTTTCTTT.

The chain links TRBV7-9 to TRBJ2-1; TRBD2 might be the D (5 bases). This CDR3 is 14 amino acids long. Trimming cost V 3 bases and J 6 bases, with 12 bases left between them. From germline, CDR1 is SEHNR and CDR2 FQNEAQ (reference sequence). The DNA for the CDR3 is TGTGCCAGCAGCTTCGGCCGAGAGGGCAATGAGCAGTTCTTC. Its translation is CASSFGREGNEQFF.

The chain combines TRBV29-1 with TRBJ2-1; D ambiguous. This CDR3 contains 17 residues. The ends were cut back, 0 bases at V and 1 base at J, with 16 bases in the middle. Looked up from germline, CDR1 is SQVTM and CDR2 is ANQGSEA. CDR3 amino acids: CSVEETIASGSYNEQFF. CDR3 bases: TGCAGCGTTGAAGAGACAATAGCTAGTGGTTCCTACAATGAGCAGTTCTTC.

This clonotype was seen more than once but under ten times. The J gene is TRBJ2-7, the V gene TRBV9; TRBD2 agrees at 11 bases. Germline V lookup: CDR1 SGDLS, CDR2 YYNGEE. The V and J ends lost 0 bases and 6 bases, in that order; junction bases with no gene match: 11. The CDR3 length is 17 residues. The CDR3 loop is CASSVVAGGQFPLEQYF. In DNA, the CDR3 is TGTGCCAGCAGCGTAGTAGCGGGGGGGCAGTTTCCCCTCGAGCAGTACTTC.

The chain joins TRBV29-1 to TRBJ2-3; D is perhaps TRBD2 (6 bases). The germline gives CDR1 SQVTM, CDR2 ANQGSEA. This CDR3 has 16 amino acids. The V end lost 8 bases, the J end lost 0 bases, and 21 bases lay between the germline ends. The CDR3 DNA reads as TGCAGCACCGCCGAGGCGGGGACCATTAGCACAGATACGCAGTATTTT. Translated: CSTAEAGTISTDTQYF.

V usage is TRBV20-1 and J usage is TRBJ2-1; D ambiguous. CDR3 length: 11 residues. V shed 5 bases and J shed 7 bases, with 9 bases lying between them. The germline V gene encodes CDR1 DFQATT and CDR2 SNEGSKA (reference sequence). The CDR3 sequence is CSAVLGNEQFF. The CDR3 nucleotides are TGCAGTGCTGTCCTCGGGAATGAGCAGTTCTTC.

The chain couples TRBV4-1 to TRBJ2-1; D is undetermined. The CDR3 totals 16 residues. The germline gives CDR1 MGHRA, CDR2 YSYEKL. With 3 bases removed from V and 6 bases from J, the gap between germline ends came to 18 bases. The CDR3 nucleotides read TGCGCCAGCAGCCAGACTGTATTCGACCGGGCCAATGAGCAGTTCTTC. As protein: CASSQTVFDRANEQFF.

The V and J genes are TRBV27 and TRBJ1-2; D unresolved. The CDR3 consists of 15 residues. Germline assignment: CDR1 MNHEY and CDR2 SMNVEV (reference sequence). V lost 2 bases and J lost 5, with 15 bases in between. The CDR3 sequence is CASSLGWGTGYGYTF. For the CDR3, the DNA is TGTGCCAGCAGTTTAGGGTGGGGAACCGGTTATGGCTACACCTTC.

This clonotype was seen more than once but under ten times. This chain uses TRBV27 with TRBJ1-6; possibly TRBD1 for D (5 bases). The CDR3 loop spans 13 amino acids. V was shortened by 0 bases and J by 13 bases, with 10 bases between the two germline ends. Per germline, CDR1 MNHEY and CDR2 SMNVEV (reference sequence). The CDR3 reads CASSLSSGFPLHF. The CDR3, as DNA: TGTGCCAGCAGTTTATCTTCAGGGTTTCCCCTCCACTTT.

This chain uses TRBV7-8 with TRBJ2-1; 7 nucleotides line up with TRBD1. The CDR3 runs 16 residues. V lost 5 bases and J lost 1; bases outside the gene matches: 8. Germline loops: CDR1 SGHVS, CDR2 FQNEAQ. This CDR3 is CASSRDRVGSYNEQFF. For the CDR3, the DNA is TGTGCCAGCAGCCGAGACAGGGTTGGTTCCTACAATGAGCAGTTCTTC. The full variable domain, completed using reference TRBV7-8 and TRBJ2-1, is GAGVSQSPRYKVAKRGQDVALRCDPISGHVSLFWYQQALGQGPEFLTYFQNEAQLDKSGLPSDRFFAERPEGSVSTLKIQRTQQEDSAVYLCASSRDRVGSYNEQFFGPGTRLTVL.

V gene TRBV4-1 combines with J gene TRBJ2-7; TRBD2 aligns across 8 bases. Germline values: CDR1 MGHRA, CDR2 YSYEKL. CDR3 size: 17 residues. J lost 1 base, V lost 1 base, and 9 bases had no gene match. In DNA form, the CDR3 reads TGCGCCAGCAGCCAAGTCCCGGGGGGGGTAGTATCCTACGAGCAGTACTTC. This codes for CASSQVPGGVVSYEQYF.

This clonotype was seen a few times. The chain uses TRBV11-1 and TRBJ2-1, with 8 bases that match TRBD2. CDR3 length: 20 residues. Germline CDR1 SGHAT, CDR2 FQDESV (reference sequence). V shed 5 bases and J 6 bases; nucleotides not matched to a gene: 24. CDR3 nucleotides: TGTGCCAGCAGCGCCACTAGCGGTCTTACTACTACTACTACGTCCAATGAGCAGTTCTTC. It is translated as CASSATSGLTTTTTSNEQFF.